One T cell receptor (beta chain) is described in this entry. The target of this receptor is not known. No base quality values were provided; no much bigger clone lies one nucleotide off. This sample is part of a study of blood T cell repertoires in COVID-19 (dated by TCRdb to 2020 to 2021). For the wider study: The collaborator samples originated in the United States, Italy and Spain and spanned the acute and convalescent phases of COVID-19. HLA class I and class II types, where available, came from metadata supplied by the sample provider rather than from assay-based typing. The prospective study material was composed of cDNA or gDNA derived from T cells, B-cell-depleted T cells, or PBMCs. A de-identified subject ID, COVID-19 status, age in years and sex were almost always included in the sample metadata. A freely available public database, intended as a resource for researchers studying the immune response to SARS-CoV-2, is where the repertoires were released. Subjects who had been exposed to COVID-19, were actively infected with it, or had recovered from it provided the deeply sampled blood TCRbeta repertoires that made up the dataset. The samples were drawn from two sources: the first 160 participants of the ongoing ImmuneRACE study, and 950 to 1,500 subjects contributed by 6 global collaborators.

TCRbeta CDR3 regions were amplified from genomic DNA using the immunoSEQ Assay, a bias-controlled multiplex PCR. For the original study's pipeline: The number of nucleated cells in each sample was estimated from the amplification of reference gene primers within the assay. To quantify the absolute abundance of each unique TCRbeta CDR3 rearrangement, sequence reads were collapsed and filtered. For each sample, productive Simpson clonality was calculated as the square root of Simpson's diversity index across productive rearrangements. Entries here come from immuneACCESS through TCRdb and include only in-frame sequences with V and J called. Some clones fail to appear in such tables; in the studies checked, an unresolved V gene covers under half of the shortfall, and the cause of the remainder is unknown. V and J calls and clone size follow that table, whereas D and trimming were derived from the DNA. The sample table lists about 230,000 clones, approximately 82% of them with a count of one. Of the sample, 2% to 3% falls within the top ten clones.

The germline V gene encodes CDR1 SGHTA and CDR2 FQGNSA. Trimming costs V 6 bases and J 0 bases, and their ends lie 15 bases apart. There are 15 amino acids in the CDR3, from cysteine to phenylalanine inclusive. Just CDR3 DNA is preserved here, 45 bases in frame from base 1. General findings and caveats noted by the study authors: Clinical and demographic metadata were provided uncurated, with the amount varying by source and participant.

Whole blood was collected in K2EDTA tubes by collaborating institutions according to the institutions' own protocols. For TCRbeta analysis, collaborators shipped samples in one of three forms: frozen whole blood, isolated PBMCs, or DNA extracted from either of those sample types. This sequence was found in a woman between 65 and 79 years old with active or convalescent COVID-19. Material for sequencing was peripheral blood. The sequence links TRBV7-2 to TRBJ2-7; TRBD2 could be the D gene, as 5 bases match. The CDR3 here reads CASSSGGSSSYEQYF. The DNA sequence is as follows: TGTGCCAGCAGTTCAGGCGGGTCTAGCTCCTACGAGCAGTACTTC. Where the CDR3 stops, the reference TRBV7-2 and TRBJ2-7 genes take over; the full variable domain is GAGVSQSPSNKVTEKGKDVELRCDPISGHTALYWYRQSLGQGLEFLIYFQGNSAPDKSGLPSDRFSAERTGGSVSTLTIQRTQQEDSAVYLCASSSGGSSSYEQYFGPGTRLTVT.